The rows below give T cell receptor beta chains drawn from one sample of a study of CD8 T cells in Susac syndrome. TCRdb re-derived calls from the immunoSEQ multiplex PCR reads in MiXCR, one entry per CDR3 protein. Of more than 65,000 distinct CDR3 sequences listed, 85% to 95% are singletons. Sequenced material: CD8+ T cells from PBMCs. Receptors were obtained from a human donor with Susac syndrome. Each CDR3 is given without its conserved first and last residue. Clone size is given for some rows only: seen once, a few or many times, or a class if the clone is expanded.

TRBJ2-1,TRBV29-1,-,SVLLPTYNEQF
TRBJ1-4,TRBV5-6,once,ASSLSANEKLF
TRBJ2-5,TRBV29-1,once,SVKREGFQETQY
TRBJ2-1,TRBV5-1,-,ASSLGSDNEQF
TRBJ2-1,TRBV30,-,AWSGDEQF
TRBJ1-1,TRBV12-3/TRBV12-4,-,ASGNTEAF
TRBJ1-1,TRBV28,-,ASSPDTGEVITEAF
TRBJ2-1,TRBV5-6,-,ASKGGISYNEQF
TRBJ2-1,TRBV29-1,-,SVGAGREVIRSSYNEQF
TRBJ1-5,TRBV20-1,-,SAEDIRAGNQPQH
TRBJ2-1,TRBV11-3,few,ASSLGSGAAQF
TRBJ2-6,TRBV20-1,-,SAIAGHWANVLT
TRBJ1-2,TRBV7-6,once,ASSPAGTGNYGYT
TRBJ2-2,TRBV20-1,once,SATSTGELF
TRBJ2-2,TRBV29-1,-,SVAPGTGELF
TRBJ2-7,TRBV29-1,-,SVAGSYEQY
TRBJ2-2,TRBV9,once,ASSAATGELF
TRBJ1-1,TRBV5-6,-,ASSNQGVWNTEAF
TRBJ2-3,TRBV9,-,ASSETDTQY
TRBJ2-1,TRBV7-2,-,ASNRGNEQF
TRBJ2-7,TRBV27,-,ASSLTVSYEQY
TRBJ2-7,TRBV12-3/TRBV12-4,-,ASSFGTGEVQY
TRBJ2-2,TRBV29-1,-,SVEDRGPGELF
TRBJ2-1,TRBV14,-,ASSQGSVLSSYNEQF
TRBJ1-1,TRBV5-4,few,ASSLEGETEAF
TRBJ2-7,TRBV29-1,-,SVEEGLVGQY
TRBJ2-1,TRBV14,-,ASSQDVMWSGQYNEQF
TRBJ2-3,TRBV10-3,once,AIRATQY
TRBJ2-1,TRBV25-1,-,ASSEVEGFHNEQF
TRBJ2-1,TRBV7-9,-,ASSRAGSNEQF
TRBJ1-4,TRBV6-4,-,ASSPGRGTNEKLF
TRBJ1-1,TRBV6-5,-,ASSYSQWAGTEAF
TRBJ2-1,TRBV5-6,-,ASSLQVAEQF
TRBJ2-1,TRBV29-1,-,SVEGGTGGFNEQF
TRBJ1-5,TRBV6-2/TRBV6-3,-,ASSDKNLGGNQPQH
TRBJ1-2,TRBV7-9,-,ASSLSGTGVDGYT
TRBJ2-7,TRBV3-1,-,ASSLSSDEQY